This TCR beta chain was profiled in a study of shared clonotypes between healthy human individuals (dated by TCRdb to about 2020). A note on the overall study: The cohort included three men and a couple of women between 18 and 49 years of age. For each donor, CD4 naive and CD4 memory were each run on three plates, CD8 naive on two plates, and CD8 memory on one plate. Between about 0.9 and 10 billion PBMCs per donor were obtained by leukapheresis. Different laboratories and diverse techniques were used to prepare libraries and sequence TCR repertoires, to increase sequencing depth and limit assay-specific biases. The study deeply sequenced blood TCR repertoires of five healthy adults to estimate repertoire size and the extent of clonotype sharing between individuals.

Concerning this clone: Its antigen target is currently unknown. Base qualities were left out, and no much larger clone turns up one base away.

Using the deep immunoSEQ assay, TCR CDR3 regions were amplified from genomic DNA by multiplex PCR. Genomic DNA extracted from each cell subset was distributed evenly over all wells of several immunoSEQ 96-well plates, and each plate served as one replicate. Each replicate PCR for sorted subsets received roughly 0.2 ug genomic DNA, equal to roughly 33,000 T cell genomes. Purified libraries were quantified with a Qubit 3.0 fluorometer, sized on a Bioanalyzer 2100, and re-quantified with the KAPA Library Quantification kit. A separate single-read 150-cycle Illumina NextSeq 550 flow cell was used to sequence each immunoSEQ 96-well plate. In the paper's pipeline: The immunoSEQ output contained only junctional sequences without quality scores, so filtering could not match that applied to full-length reads. Sequences were annotated with PyIR, a Python wrapper for IgBLAST v1.9, and V/J genes and CDR3 were assigned using IMGT germline references. Any read was removed if the V/J assignment was weak (E-value above 1e-6), the CDR3 was missing, or the read contained stop codons, out-of-frame junctions, or ambiguous translated residues. V3J clonotypes were defined as sequences sharing an identical inferred V gene, J gene, and CDR3 amino acid sequence. Percentage overlap between repertoires was calculated by dividing the number of shared unique clonotypes by the size of the smaller repertoire. Three approaches were used to assess repertoire richness: RTK rarefaction, the Chao1 estimator, and Recon v2.1 estimates of unobserved clonotypes. Generation probabilities were computed with OLGA for all TCRbeta clonotypes obtained by the gDNA method from four donors. TCRdb retrieved this table from immuneACCESS and kept in-frame rearrangements only. Not all clones are present; in checked studies, unresolved V genes account for under half, and no reason is known for the remainder. The DNA was the basis for D and trimming; V, J and clone size are from that table. The sample data list 2 million to 2.5 million clones, and roughly 93% of these were observed just once. The ten largest clones capture roughly 0.39% of the sample.

The donors were healthy, HIV-negative adults who had no recently reported acute infections or vaccinations. All donors were Caucasian adults living in Nashville, Tennessee, USA. CD4+ T cells were enriched through magnetic negative selection, after which naive cells were positively selected on CD45RA and the remaining negative fraction served as the memory subset. After blood collection by leukapheresis, PBMCs were isolated using Ficoll-Histopaque density gradient centrifugation and then cryopreserved in the vapor phase of liquid nitrogen. Analytical flow cytometry was used to check the purity and quantity of every magnetically sorted T cell population. Genomic DNA was isolated from every sorted fraction and measured by UV absorbance on a Nanodrop 2000c. Overall study results and their limits: When a handful of donors were compared, the shared fraction of clonotypes was 5% to 6.5% for naive CD4, around 4% for naive CD8, about 2.5% for memory CD4, and 0.3% to 0.5% for memory CD8. Incomplete sequencing was indicated by rarefaction of sorted-subset datasets, despite the large sequencing depth. Compared with non-shared clonotypes, clonotypes shared by all four sorted-subset donors had higher generation probabilities. Naive subsets generally had larger estimated clonotype richness than memory subsets. Pairwise subsampling led to the expectation that sequencing depth would affect the degree of clonotype sharing among donors. Sampling was restricted to blood, and TCR repertoires in tissues likely differ from the TCR repertoires found in blood. Because the study included a small number of donors, the genetic and exposure-history diversity represented was limited.

Trimming removed 11 bases from V and 1 base from J, leaving 9 bases between the germline ends. Via the germline V gene, CDR1 is ENHRY and CDR2 SYGVKD. From the cysteine up to the phenylalanine, the CDR3 has a length of 12 residues. Only CDR3 DNA is held: 36 bases, read in frame from base 1. The TCR originated in a man aged 18 to 35 in good health. Some clones in this sample may be carry-over from other donors' samples. The chain uses TRBV10-3 and TRBJ1-3; TRBD1 is a weak D gene call, 6 bases matching. Sequencing was carried out using naive CD4+ T cells from PBMCs. What this sample's cell subset or site label stands for: CD45RA+ positively selected. The nucleotide sequence reads as follows: TGTGCCGCCGGGACATCTGGAAACACCATATATTTT. Its protein reads: CAAGTSGNTIYF.